One and the same sample provided the 10 T cell receptor beta chains below, sequenced in a study of T-cell memory formation after mild COVID-19. TCRdb fed the 5' RACE reads into MiXCR, producing one record per CDR3 protein. The sample records roughly 300,000 distinct CDR3 sequences, 12% to 15% being singletons. Sequencing was done on a sample of PBMCs or a T cell subset sorted from them (not recorded which). The receptors were gathered from a man between 18 and 35 years old who had mild COVID-19 (a few samples of this study predate the infection). Cell type and time point are not known.

This chain links TRBV2 with TRBJ2-4; 14 bases align to TRBD2. Germline V gene data show CDR1 as SNHLY and CDR2 as FYNNEI. Germline trimming cut 2 bases from V and 9 bases from J; bases unmatched to any gene: 12. CDR3 length equals 18 residues. The DNA of the CDR3 is TGTGCCAGCAGTGAACCTAGGGGACTAGCGGGGGCCGGGAGCATTCAGTACTTC. It yields the protein CASSEPRGLAGAGSIQYF. Variable domain in full (rest from reference TRBV2 and TRBJ2-4): EPEVTQTPSHQVTQMGQEVILRCVPISNHLYFYWYRQILGQKVEFLVSFYNNEISEKSEIFDDQFSVERPDGSNFTLKIRSTKLEDSAMYFCASSEPRGLAGAGSIQYFGAGTRLSVL.

This chain joins TRBV4-2 and TRBJ2-5, with TRBD2 matching 12 bases. With V trimmed by 3 bases and J by 2 bases, 7 bases remained unmatched. Germline-derived CDR1 and CDR2 are LGHNA and YNFKEQ. The CDR3 is made up of 17 amino acids. This CDR3 is CASSHSGLAGGQETQYF. The CDR3 DNA reads as TGTGCCAGCAGCCATTCAGGGCTAGCGGGGGGGCAAGAGACCCAGTACTTC.

The V and J genes are TRBV18 and TRBJ1-2; D is unclear. Germline CDR1 KGHSH, CDR2 LQKENI. V lost 0 bases to trimming and J lost 8 bases, with 16 bases between them. The CDR3 is 15 residues long. DNA for the CDR3: TGTGCCAGCTCACCACCGTTTTCGCAGGTGGGAGGCTACACCTTC. This sequence encodes CASSPPFSQVGGYTF.

This clonotype was found a few times. V and J are TRBV12-3 or TRBV12-4 and TRBJ2-3; D uncertain. The V end was cut by 3 bases, the J end by 6 bases, with 7 bases between. This CDR3 contains 12 residues. CDR3 amino acids: CASSLPADTQYF. CDR3 nucleotide sequence: TGTGCCAGCAGTTTGCCGGCGGATACGCAGTATTTT.

This clonotype has at least ten counts. The chain couples TRBV7-2 to TRBJ2-1; D possibly uses TRBD1 or TRBD2 (5 bases each). V gave up 2 bases and J gave up 8 bases, with 13 bases separating them. The CDR3 is 14 residues long. The V gene's germline CDR1 is SGHTA and CDR2 FQGNSA. The CDR3 bases are TGTGCCAGCAGCTTAATGGGGGTTGGGGATGAGCAGTTCTTC. This codes for CASSLMGVGDEQFF.

CDR3 region: CASSHADYGGQTGELFF. CDR3 nucleotides: TGTGCCAGCAGCCACGCTGATTATGGGGGGCAAACCGGGGAGCTGTTTTTT. V is TRBV6-6 and J is TRBJ2-2; D is possibly TRBD1 or TRBD2 (6 bases each). The germline gives CDR1 MNHNY, CDR2 SVGAGI (reference sequence). V shed 6 bases and J shed 5 bases, with 22 bases lying between them. This CDR3 has 17 amino acids.

This clonotype occurred a few times. The V gene is TRBV6-6, the J gene TRBJ1-2; D gene unclear. The CDR3 loop spans 13 amino acids. From germline, CDR1 is MNHNY and CDR2 SVGAGI (reference sequence). V gave up 7 bases and J gave up 5 bases, with 14 bases separating them. The CDR3, as DNA: TGTGCCAGCACCCCTGGATCAGATTATGGCTACACCTTC. This translates into CASTPGSDYGYTF.

V is TRBV4-1 and J is TRBJ1-4; D is uncertain. CDR1 is MGHRA and CDR2 is YSYEKL in the germline V gene. This CDR3 has 14 amino acids. Trimming shortened V by 0 bases and J by 8 bases, and 10 bases separated the two germline ends. CDR3 residues: CASSQEADWEKLFF. DNA for the CDR3: TGCGCCAGCAGCCAAGAAGCGGACTGGGAAAAACTGTTTTTT.

In its sample, this clonotype was seen many times. The rearrangement uses TRBV5-1 and TRBJ2-7; D remains unclear. The CDR3 contains 14 residues. Per germline, CDR1 SGHRS and CDR2 YFSETQ. The V end was cut by 0 bases, the J end by 4 bases, with 11 bases between. The CDR3 loop is CASSLAVGIYEQYF. Here the CDR3 DNA reads TGCGCCAGCAGCTTGGCCGTGGGGATTTACGAGCAGTACTTC.

This clonotype has just a few counts. J is TRBJ2-3 and V is TRBV2, with 9 bases lining up with TRBD1. The junction had 4 bases not matched to a gene; V was cut back by 5 bases and J by 4 bases. The CDR3 length is 14 residues. In germline, CDR1 is SNHLY, CDR2 FYNNEI. The CDR3 region has the DNA TGTGCCAGCAGTACGGACAGGGGCTCAGATACGCAGTATTTT. Translation: CASSTDRGSDTQYF.